These 25 T cell receptor beta chains were sequenced from one sample in a study of cytomegalovirus exposure and HLA in healthy donors. Clones were sequenced by immunoSEQ multiplex PCR, and TCRdb holds only the in-frame ones, with some missing. The sample yields about 240,000 clones, around 88% seen once. What was sequenced was PBMCs. The receptor set was obtained from a woman in her twenties or thirties in good health and CMV-seropositive.

The rearrangement links TRBV4-2 to TRBJ2-1; 11 bases are a match to TRBD2. The germline gives CDR1 LGHNA, CDR2 YNFKEQ. V lost 4 bases and J lost 2; bases outside the gene matches: 4. The CDR3 consists of 16 residues. The CDR3 protein is CASSLYSGRAYNEQFF. DNA for the CDR3: TGTGCCAGCAGCCTTTATAGCGGGAGGGCCTACAATGAGCAGTTCTTC.

This clone was found a few times. V is TRBV10-1 and J is TRBJ2-7; 8 positions agree with TRBD2. The CDR3 spans 15 residues. The ends lost 3 bases at V and 4 bases at J; junction bases unmatched: 8. Germline V gene lookup returns CDR1 WNHNN and CDR2 SYGVQD (reference sequence). The CDR3 nucleotides are TGCGCCAGCAGTGATCCGGGACTAGGTCAATACGAGCAGTACTTC. Residues: CASSDPGLGQYEQYF.

The chain recombines TRBV29-1 with TRBJ1-1; D might be TRBD1 (6 bases). CDR1 SQVTM and CDR2 ANQGSEA come from the germline V gene. Between the trimmed V and J ends, which lost 0 bases and 2 bases, there was a span of 10 bases. The CDR3 contains 14 residues. The CDR3 sequence: CSVEEGTPNTEAFF. The CDR3, as DNA: TGCAGCGTTGAAGAAGGGACACCCAACACTGAAGCTTTCTTT.

The chain combines TRBV9 with TRBJ2-3; 7 nucleotides align to TRBD2. CDR1 is SGDLS and CDR2 is YYNGEE in the germline V gene. Trimming cost V 1 base and J 3 bases; bases outside gene matches: 8. This CDR3 spans 16 amino acids. The CDR3 coding sequence is TGTGCCAGCAGCGTACTCCAGTCGGGGGGAACAGATACGCAGTATTTT. Translation: CASSVLQSGGTDTQYF.

The chain recombines TRBV5-1 with TRBJ1-1, with no clear D. Trimming took 2 bases from V and 2 from J, leaving 10 bases between them. The CDR3 is 14 amino acids. Germline loops: CDR1 SGHRS, CDR2 YFSETQ. CDR3 loop: CASSLLIQNTEAFF. CDR3 nucleotides: TGCGCCAGCAGCTTACTTATCCAAAACACTGAAGCTTTCTTT.

About this clone itself: The junction departs from the called germline gene at one end, perhaps through a read error. This chain links TRBV5-1 with TRBJ2-7; D remains unclear. The CDR3 loop spans 15 amino acids. The germline gives CDR1 SGHRS, CDR2 YFSETQ. The CDR3 loop is CASSIDPEHGYEQYF. In DNA, the CDR3 is TGTGCCAGCAGCATTGATCCGGAACACGGGTACGAGCAGTACTTC. The full variable domain, in which reference TRBV5-1 and TRBJ2-7 provide the parts outside the CDR3, is KAGVTQTPRYLIKTRGQQVTLSCSPISGHRSVSWYQQTPGQGLQFLFEYFSETQRNKGNFPGRFSGRQFSNSRSEMNVSTLELGDSALYLCASSIDPEHGYEQYFGPGTRLTVT.

The chain recombines TRBV5-1 with TRBJ2-7; the match to TRBD1 covers 7 bases. Germline V lookup: CDR1 SGHRS, CDR2 YFSETQ. This CDR3 contains 16 residues. V gave up 2 bases and J gave up 2 bases; unmatched junction bases: 10. CDR3 protein: CASSFKTGRNPYEQYF. In nucleotides, the CDR3 is TGCGCCAGCAGCTTCAAGACAGGGCGGAACCCCTACGAGCAGTACTTC.

For the CDR3, the DNA is TGTGCCAGCAGCTCCTGGCCTGGGAACACTGAAGCTTTCTTT. Protein product: CASSSWPGNTEAFF. This chain connects TRBV11-3 to TRBJ1-1, with unresolved D. V lost 4 bases to trimming and J lost 1 base, with 10 bases between them. Looked up from germline, CDR1 is SGHNT and CDR2 is YENEEA. This CDR3 has 14 residues.

CDR3: CASSPYGSSGANVLTF. As DNA, the CDR3 is TGTGCCAGCAGCCCCTACGGGAGCTCTGGGGCCAACGTCCTGACTTTC. The chain uses TRBV7-3 and TRBJ2-6, with TRBD2 as a possible D gene (6 bases). V lost 5 bases to trimming and J lost 0 bases, with 11 bases between them. Per the germline V gene, CDR1 is SGHTA and CDR2 is FQGTGA. CDR3 size: 16 residues.

This clone showed up just once. The chain is built from TRBV5-6 and TRBJ2-4; 7 bases line up with TRBD1. This CDR3 spans 16 amino acids. Germline CDR1 reads SGHDT; CDR2 reads YYEEEE. After removal of 2 bases from V and 0 bases from J, the junction contained 5 bases not matched to a gene. DNA of the CDR3: TGTGCCAGCAGCTTATCGACAGGGCTAGCCAAAAACATTCAGTACTTC. Translated: CASSLSTGLAKNIQYF.

This chain links TRBV6-1 with TRBJ1-1; D perhaps matches TRBD1 (5 bases). The CDR3 consists of 15 residues. Trimming stripped 7 bases from V and 1 base from J, with 16 bases between. CDR1 and CDR2 from the germline V gene are MNHNS and SASEGT. CDR3 amino acids: CASTLRGSGNTEAFF. As DNA, the CDR3 is TGTGCCAGCACCCTAAGGGGATCGGGGAACACTGAAGCTTTCTTT.

The chain couples TRBV5-1 to TRBJ2-2; D unclear. The CDR3 runs 12 residues. The V gene lost 1 base and the J gene lost 9 bases, with 7 bases spanning the gap. The V gene's germline CDR1 is SGHRS and CDR2 YFSETQ. CDR3 loop: CASSLFDRELFF. For the CDR3, the DNA is TGCGCCAGCAGCTTGTTCGACAGGGAGCTGTTTTTT.

The chain's CDR3 is CASRRSTGGTEAFF. The DNA for the CDR3 is TGCGCCAGCAGGAGATCGACAGGGGGCACTGAAGCTTTCTTT. The V and J genes are TRBV5-1 and TRBJ1-1, with 9 bases fitting TRBD1. This CDR3 region has 14 residues. Germline assignment: CDR1 SGHRS and CDR2 YFSETQ. Trimming cost V 5 bases and J 4 bases; bases outside gene matches: 6. The whole variable domain, filled in from reference TRBV5-1 and TRBJ1-1, reads KAGVTQTPRYLIKTRGQQVTLSCSPISGHRSVSWYQQTPGQGLQFLFEYFSETQRNKGNFPGRFSGRQFSNSRSEMNVSTLELGDSALYLCASRRSTGGTEAFFGQGTRLTVV.

This chain links TRBV30 with TRBJ1-5; 7 bases are shared with TRBD1. CDR1 is GTSNPN and CDR2 is SVGIG in the germline V gene (reference sequence). The CDR3 extends over 13 amino acids. After removal of 2 bases from V and 7 bases from J, the junction contained 5 bases not matched to a gene. The CDR3 loop is CAWSPDRTQPQHF. The CDR3 DNA reads as TGTGCCTGGAGTCCGGACAGGACGCAGCCCCAGCATTTT.

This chain joins TRBV12-2 and TRBJ2-7; the table's D call of TRBD1 was not tested on the DNA. TRBV12-2 is flagged as a pseudogene. This CDR3 is built from 16 residues. The CDR3 nucleotides read TGTGCAAGTCGCTCGAAAAATCGGGACAGGGTCCACGAGCAGTACTTC. Its translation: CASRSKNRDRVHEQYF.

The rearrangement joins TRBV21-1 to TRBJ2-3; the DNA was not compared with TRBD2, the D call given in the table. TRBV21-1 is a pseudogene segment. The CDR3 loop spans 16 amino acids. Here the CDR3 DNA reads TGTGCCAGCAGCGGCAGGACCCGGAGGAGCACAGATACGCAGTATTTT. Protein product: CASSGRTRRSTDTQYF.

The V gene is TRBV29-1, the J gene TRBJ1-2; 7 bases fit TRBD1. Germline V gene lookup returns CDR1 SQVTM and CDR2 ANQGSEA. With 7 bases clipped from V and 8 bases from J, the junction kept 10 bases outside the gene matches. This CDR3 contains 12 residues. In DNA form, the CDR3 reads TGCAGCGCCAACGACAGGGCGGGAGGCTACACCTTC. This codes for CSANDRAGGYTF.

The chain combines TRBV6-6 with TRBJ2-7; D is uncertain. V was cut by 0 bases and J by 2 bases, with 8 bases left in between. The CDR3 is 14 residues long. Germline loops: CDR1 MNHNY, CDR2 SVGAGI (reference sequence). In nucleotides, the CDR3 is TGTGCCAGCAGTTACTCGAGAGGTACCTACGAGCAGTACTTC. Residues: CASSYSRGTYEQYF.

The gene calls are TRBV7-9 and TRBJ2-2; a weak D match, TRBD2 (6 bases). V was pared by 1 base and J by 9 bases, with 9 bases between. Germline lookup yields CDR1 SEHNR and CDR2 FQNEAQ (reference sequence). CDR3 length: 13 amino acids. As DNA, the CDR3 is TGTGCCAGCAGCTTAGTGGGAGGTCGGGAGCTGTTTTTT. Its translation: CASSLVGGRELFF.

The chain is built from TRBV15 and TRBJ2-1; possibly TRBD2 for D (5 bases). V lost 8 bases to trimming and J lost 3 bases, with 11 bases between them. The CDR3 consists of 13 residues. CDR1 and CDR2 (germline): LNHNV, YYDKDF (reference sequence). The CDR3, as DNA: TGTGCCACCCGAGATCGGGGCTACAATGAGCAGTTCTTC. Translated: CATRDRGYNEQFF.

This chain joins TRBV19 and TRBJ2-7; D possibly corresponds to TRBD1 (5 bases). Trimming cost V 2 bases and J 4 bases, with 15 bases left between them. The germline gives CDR1 LNHDA, CDR2 SQIVND (reference sequence). The CDR3 runs to 15 residues. CDR3 loop: CASSILAGFGYEQYF. The CDR3 DNA reads TGTGCCAGTAGTATATTAGCAGGGTTTGGTTACGAGCAGTACTTC. Full variable domain (outside the CDR3, taken from reference TRBV19 and TRBJ2-7): DGGITQSPKYLFRKEGQNVTLSCEQNLNHDAMYWYRQDPGQGLRLIYYSQIVNDFQKGDIAEGYSVSREKKESFPLTVTSAQKNPTAFYLCASSILAGFGYEQYFGPGTRLTVT.

This chain joins TRBV5-1 and TRBJ2-7; TRBD2 is a possible D gene (5 bases). The CDR3 has 15 residues. CDR1 and CDR2 (germline): SGHRS, YFSETQ. V dropped 0 bases and J dropped 6 bases, with 16 bases sitting between them. DNA for the CDR3: TGCGCCAGCAGCTTGGAAGCCCCGGCGGGTTTCGAGCAGTACTTC. It specifies CASSLEAPAGFEQYF.

This chain links TRBV7-7 with TRBJ1-1; the match to TRBD1 covers 12 bases. Germline CDR1 and CDR2: SSHAT and FNYEAQ (reference sequence). The CDR3 spans 15 residues. With 5 bases clipped from V and 4 bases from J, the junction kept 5 bases outside the gene matches. CDR3 amino acids: CASSPPGQGATEAFF. The CDR3 DNA reads as TGTGCCAGCAGCCCCCCGGGACAGGGGGCCACTGAAGCTTTCTTT.

This clone has only a few counts. This sequence joins TRBV9 and TRBJ1-2; D possibly corresponds to TRBD1 (5 bases). The CDR3 runs to 12 residues. V was pared by 5 bases and J by 6 bases, with 11 bases between. CDR1 is SGDLS, CDR2 YYNGEE, per germline. CDR3 protein: CASRQGGDGYTF. Here the CDR3 DNA reads TGTGCCAGCAGGCAGGGTGGGGATGGCTACACCTTC. Using reference TRBV9 and TRBJ1-2 for the parts outside the CDR3, the full variable domain is DSGVTQTPKHLITATGQRVTLRCSPRSGDLSVYWYQQSLDQGLQFLIQYYNGEERAKGNILERFSAQQFPDLHSELNLSSLELGDSALYFCASRQGGDGYTFGSGTRLTVV.

This sequence joins TRBV5-1 and TRBJ1-5, with D tentatively TRBD1 (5 bases). The CDR3 spans 15 residues. V was pared by 4 bases and J by 6 bases, with 17 bases between. Germline values: CDR1 SGHRS, CDR2 YFSETQ. CDR3 protein: CASSPDGGKSQPQHF. As DNA, the CDR3 is TGCGCCAGCAGCCCAGATGGGGGGAAGAGTCAGCCCCAGCATTTT.